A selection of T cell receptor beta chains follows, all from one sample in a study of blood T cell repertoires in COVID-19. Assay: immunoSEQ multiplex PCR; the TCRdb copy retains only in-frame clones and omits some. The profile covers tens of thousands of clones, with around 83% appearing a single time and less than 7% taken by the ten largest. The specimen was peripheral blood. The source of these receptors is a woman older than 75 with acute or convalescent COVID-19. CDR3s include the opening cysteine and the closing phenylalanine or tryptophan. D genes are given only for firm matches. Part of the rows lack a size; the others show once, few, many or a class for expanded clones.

CDR3aa: CASSSGQGSNQPQHF
CDR3nt: TGCGCCAGCAGCTCGGGACAGGGGAGCAATCAGCCCCAGCATTTT
v_gene: TRBV5-1
abundance: -
j_gene: TRBJ1-5
d_gene: TRBD1

CDR3aa: CASSRKRTGTDTQYF
CDR3nt: TGTGCCAGCAGCCGCAAGCGGACCGGCACAGATACGCAGTATTTT
v_gene: TRBV7-9
abundance: -
j_gene: TRBJ2-3
d_gene: -

CDR3aa: CAISREPGNQPQHF
CDR3nt: TGTGCCATCAGCCGAGAACCGGGCAATCAGCCCCAGCATTTT
v_gene: TRBV10-3
abundance: -
j_gene: TRBJ1-5
d_gene: -

CDR3aa: CASSLGDRGHTEAFF
CDR3nt: TGTGCCAGCAGCTTGGGGGACAGGGGGCACACTGAAGCTTTCTTT
v_gene: TRBV5-6
abundance: once
j_gene: TRBJ1-1
d_gene: TRBD1

CDR3aa: CASSEGAGGLDEQFF
CDR3nt: TGTGCCAGCAGTGAAGGGGCAGGGGGCCTTGATGAGCAGTTCTTC
v_gene: TRBV6-1
abundance: -
j_gene: TRBJ2-1
d_gene: TRBD1

CDR3aa: CASGLFDTQYF
CDR3nt: TGTGCCAGCGGGCTATTCGATACGCAGTATTTT
v_gene: TRBV12-3/TRBV12-4
abundance: once
j_gene: TRBJ2-3
d_gene: -

CDR3aa: CASSDAGLAGGYNEQFF
CDR3nt: TGTGCCAGCAGTGACGCGGGACTAGCGGGGGGGTACAATGAGCAGTTCTTC
v_gene: TRBV6-4
abundance: few
j_gene: TRBJ2-1
d_gene: TRBD2

CDR3aa: CASSVEPGLAVYNEQFF
CDR3nt: TGTGCCAGCAGCGTAGAACCTGGACTAGCGGTATACAATGAGCAGTTCTTC
v_gene: TRBV9
abundance: -
j_gene: TRBJ2-1
d_gene: TRBD2

CDR3aa: CASSQFSGGPGGTQYF
CDR3nt: TGTGCCAGCAGCCAATTCAGCGGGGGGCCGGGAGGTACGCAGTATTTT
v_gene: TRBV3-1/TRBV3-2
abundance: -
j_gene: TRBJ2-3
d_gene: TRBD2

CDR3aa: CATSTYRFGSYEQYF
CDR3nt: TGTGCCACCAGCACTTACAGGTTTGGCTCCTACGAGCAGTACTTC
v_gene: TRBV15
abundance: -
j_gene: TRBJ2-7
d_gene: -

CDR3aa: CASSFGVLPEGGNTIYF
CDR3nt: TGCGCCAGCAGCTTTGGAGTGCTACCGGAAGGTGGAAACACCATATATTTT
v_gene: TRBV5-1
abundance: -
j_gene: TRBJ1-3
d_gene: -

CDR3aa: CASKEGNYGYTF
CDR3nt: TGTGCCAGTAAGGAGGGTAATTATGGCTACACCTTC
v_gene: TRBV19
abundance: few
j_gene: TRBJ1-2
d_gene: -

CDR3aa: CATSDGRGDEQYF
CDR3nt: TGTGCCACCAGTGATGGCAGGGGGGACGAGCAGTACTTC
v_gene: TRBV24-1
abundance: -
j_gene: TRBJ2-7
d_gene: -

CDR3aa: CASSHPKRGGGTDTQYF
CDR3nt: TGCGCCAGCAGCCACCCCAAGCGGGGGGGCGGCACAGATACGCAGTATTTT
v_gene: TRBV4-1
abundance: -
j_gene: TRBJ2-3
d_gene: TRBD2

CDR3aa: CASSDPSGGAPGELFF
CDR3nt: TGTGCCAGCAGCGACCCTAGCGGGGGGGCCCCCGGGGAGCTGTTTTTT
v_gene: TRBV9
abundance: -
j_gene: TRBJ2-2
d_gene: TRBD2

CDR3aa: CASSPGQQETQYF
CDR3nt: TGTGCCAGCTCACCCGGACAGCAAGAGACCCAGTACTTC
v_gene: TRBV18
abundance: -
j_gene: TRBJ2-5
d_gene: -

CDR3aa: CASSASGVSTDTQYF
CDR3nt: TGTGCCAGCAGTGCTAGCGGGGTTAGCACAGATACGCAGTATTTT
v_gene: TRBV2
abundance: -
j_gene: TRBJ2-3
d_gene: TRBD2

CDR3aa: CASSLGVLAVNTGELFF
CDR3nt: TGCGCCAGCAGCTTGGGTGTGTTAGCGGTGAACACCGGGGAGCTGTTTTTT
v_gene: TRBV5-1
abundance: -
j_gene: TRBJ2-2
d_gene: -

CDR3aa: CAWRRAGGGWTEAFF
CDR3nt: TGTGCCTGGAGAAGGGCAGGGGGCGGGTGGACTGAAGCTTTCTTT
v_gene: TRBV30
abundance: -
j_gene: TRBJ1-1
d_gene: TRBD1

CDR3aa: CASSPQGNYAGELFF
CDR3nt: TGTGCCAGCTCGCCGCAGGGCAACTACGCCGGGGAGCTGTTTTTT
v_gene: TRBV18
abundance: -
j_gene: TRBJ2-2
d_gene: -

CDR3aa: CAISKDRGDGYTF
CDR3nt: TGTGCCATCAGCAAGGACAGGGGAGATGGCTACACCTTC
v_gene: TRBV10-3
abundance: -
j_gene: TRBJ1-2
d_gene: TRBD1

CDR3aa: CASSQYRGANQPQHF
CDR3nt: TGTGCCAGCAGCCAGTACAGGGGAGCTAATCAGCCCCAGCATTTT
v_gene: TRBV4-2
abundance: -
j_gene: TRBJ1-5
d_gene: TRBD1

CDR3aa: CASSRDRGTQPQHF
CDR3nt: TGTGCCAGCAGTCGAGACAGGGGGACCCAGCCCCAGCATTTT
v_gene: TRBV2
abundance: -
j_gene: TRBJ1-5
d_gene: TRBD1

CDR3aa: CASSYTRTGPQETQYF
CDR3nt: TGTGCCAGCAGTTACACCAGGACAGGTCCGCAAGAGACCCAGTACTTC
v_gene: TRBV6-6
abundance: once
j_gene: TRBJ2-5
d_gene: TRBD1

CDR3aa: CASTAPWGDTEAFF
CDR3nt: TGTGCCAGCACAGCCCCATGGGGGGACACTGAAGCTTTCTTT
v_gene: TRBV6-5
abundance: -
j_gene: TRBJ1-1
d_gene: -

CDR3aa: CASSQDSGSNQPQHF
CDR3nt: TGTGCCAGCAGCCAAGACTCAGGAAGCAATCAGCCCCAGCATTTT
v_gene: TRBV3-1/TRBV3-2
abundance: -
j_gene: TRBJ1-5
d_gene: -

CDR3aa: CASSFLAGGLETQYF
CDR3nt: TGTGCCAGCAGCTTCTTAGCGGGGGGGCTTGAGACCCAGTACTTC
v_gene: TRBV5-8
abundance: few
j_gene: TRBJ2-5
d_gene: TRBD2

CDR3aa: CASSVGGVNYEQYF
CDR3nt: TGTGCCAGCAGCGTTGGAGGGGTGAACTACGAGCAGTACTTC
v_gene: TRBV7-3
abundance: few
j_gene: TRBJ2-7
d_gene: -

CDR3aa: CASSIGTGGTYEQYF
CDR3nt: TGTGCCAGTAGTATAGGGACAGGGGGCACCTACGAGCAGTACTTC
v_gene: TRBV19
abundance: once
j_gene: TRBJ2-7
d_gene: TRBD1